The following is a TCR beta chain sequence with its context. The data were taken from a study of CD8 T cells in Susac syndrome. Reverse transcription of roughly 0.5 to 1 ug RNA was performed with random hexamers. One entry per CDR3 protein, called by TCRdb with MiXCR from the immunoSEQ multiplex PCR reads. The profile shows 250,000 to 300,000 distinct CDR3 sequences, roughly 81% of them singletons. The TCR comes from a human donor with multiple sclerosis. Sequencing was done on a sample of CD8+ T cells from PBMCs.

The CDR3 sequence: CASGTADEQYF. The CDR3 DNA reads as TGTGCCTCCGGGACAGCAGATGAGCAGTACTTC. The chain joins TRBV9 to TRBJ2-7, with TRBD1 matching over 7 bases. The germline CDR1 and CDR2 sequences are SGDLS and YYNGEE. V shed 10 bases, J shed 7 bases, and the junction held 8 bases outside the gene matches. There are 11 residues in the CDR3.